This paragraph covers one T cell receptor beta chain sequence. Its antigen is unknown. This entry comes from a study of shared clonotypes between healthy human individuals. Germline assignment: CDR1 SGHAT and CDR2 FQNNGV. Trimming took 2 bases from V and 2 from J, leaving 10 bases between them. The CDR3 is 14 residues long. Genomic DNA of every subset was divided equally among multiple immunoSEQ plates. Profiled with immunoSEQ multiplex PCR; TCRdb holds only in-frame clones, not every one. The table lists roughly 1,100,000 clones, about 75% of them singletons. Study conclusions and caveats: Sampling covered blood only; tissue repertoires likely differ. Estimated richness was generally greater in naive than memory subsets. It was anticipated that sequencing depth would influence how many clonotypes donors shared.

Sequencing was carried out using memory CD4+ T cells sorted from blood. Subset reported: CD45RA-negative fraction. The chain combines TRBV11-2 with TRBJ2-7; D unresolved. This clonotype originated in a man younger than 30 in good health. The CDR3 nucleotides are TGTGCCAGCAGCTTAAGGCGATATACCTACGAGCAGTACTTC. This codes for CASSLRRYTYEQYF. Full variable domain (rest looked up from reference TRBV11-2 and TRBJ2-7): EAGVAQSPRYKIIEKRQSVAFWCNPISGHATLYWYQQILGQGPKLLIQFQNNGVVDDSQLPKDRFSAERLKGVDSTLKIQPAKLEDSAVYLCASSLRRYTYEQYFGPGTRLTVT.